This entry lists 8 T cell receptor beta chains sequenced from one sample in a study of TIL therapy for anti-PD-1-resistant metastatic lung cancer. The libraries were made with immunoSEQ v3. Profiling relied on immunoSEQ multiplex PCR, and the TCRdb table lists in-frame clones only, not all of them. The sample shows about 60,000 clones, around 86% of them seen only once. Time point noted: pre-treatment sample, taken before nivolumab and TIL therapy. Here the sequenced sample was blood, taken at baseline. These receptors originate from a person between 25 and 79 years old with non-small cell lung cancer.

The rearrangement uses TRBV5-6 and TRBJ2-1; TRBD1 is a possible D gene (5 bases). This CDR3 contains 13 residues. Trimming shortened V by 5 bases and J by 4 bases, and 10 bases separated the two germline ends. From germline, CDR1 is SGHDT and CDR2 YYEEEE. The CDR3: CASSFDSYNEQFF. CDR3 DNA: TGTGCCAGCAGTTTCGACAGTTACAATGAGCAGTTCTTC.

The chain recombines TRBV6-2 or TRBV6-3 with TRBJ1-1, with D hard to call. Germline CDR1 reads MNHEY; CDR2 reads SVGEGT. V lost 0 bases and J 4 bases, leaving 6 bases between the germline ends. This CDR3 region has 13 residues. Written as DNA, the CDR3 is TGTGCCAGCAGTTACTCGTGGGGCACTGAAGCTTTCTTT. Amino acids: CASSYSWGTEAFF.

The chain's CDR3 is CASSFGTVSYEQYF. The CDR3 DNA reads as TGTGCCAGCAGCTTTGGGACAGTCTCCTACGAGCAGTACTTC. The chain couples TRBV9 to TRBJ2-7; TRBD1 matches at 7 bases. CDR1 and CDR2 (germline): SGDLS, YYNGEE. The CDR3 has 14 residues. After removal of 4 bases from V and 0 bases from J, the junction contained 4 bases not matched to a gene.

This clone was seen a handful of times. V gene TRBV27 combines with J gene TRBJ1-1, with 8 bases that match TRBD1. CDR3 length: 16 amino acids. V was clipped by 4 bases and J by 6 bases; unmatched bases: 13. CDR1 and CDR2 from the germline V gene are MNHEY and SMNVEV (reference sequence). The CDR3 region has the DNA TGTGCCAGCAGTTCTACAGGGGGTTTAGCCTGGGCTGAAGCTTTCTTT. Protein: CASSSTGGLAWAEAFF.

CDR3 region: CSVGNRHLSGANVLTF. Here the CDR3 DNA reads TGCAGCGTTGGGAACAGGCATTTATCTGGGGCCAACGTCCTGACTTTC. The chain combines TRBV29-1 with TRBJ2-6, with a tentative D call TRBD1 (5 bases). The V gene's germline CDR1 is SQVTM and CDR2 ANQGSEA. The CDR3 sequence is 16 residues long. Trimming took 4 bases from V and 1 from J, leaving 14 bases between them.

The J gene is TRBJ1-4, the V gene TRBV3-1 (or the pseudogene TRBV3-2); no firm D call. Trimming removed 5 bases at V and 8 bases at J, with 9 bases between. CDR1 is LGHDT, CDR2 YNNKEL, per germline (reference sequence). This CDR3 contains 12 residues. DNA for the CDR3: TGTGCCAGCAGCTTTAGCCCCGAAAAACTGTTTTTT. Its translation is CASSFSPEKLFF.

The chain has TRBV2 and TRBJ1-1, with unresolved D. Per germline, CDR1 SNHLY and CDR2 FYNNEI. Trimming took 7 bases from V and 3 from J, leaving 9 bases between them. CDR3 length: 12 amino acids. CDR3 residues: CASNSLDTEAFF. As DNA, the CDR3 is TGTGCCAGCAATAGTCTCGACACTGAAGCTTTCTTT.

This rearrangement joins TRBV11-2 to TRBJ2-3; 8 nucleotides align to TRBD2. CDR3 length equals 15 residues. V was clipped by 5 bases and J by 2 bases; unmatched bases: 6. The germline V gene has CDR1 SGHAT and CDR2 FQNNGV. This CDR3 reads CASSGAGDITDTQYF. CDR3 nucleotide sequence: TGTGCCAGCAGCGGAGCGGGGGATATCACAGATACGCAGTATTTT.